The entry below gives a single T cell receptor (beta chain) sequence along with its context. Its specificity is not known. Three rounds of nested PCR, following a modified ARM-PCR protocol, produced the TCRbeta library. TCRdb analysed the multiplex PCR reads with MiXCR anew, one entry per CDR3 protein. The sample gives 100,000 to 120,000 distinct CDR3 sequences, about 87% of which show up once; approximately 22% is in the top ten. This sample's RNA came from whole unsorted tissue. V shed 1 base and J shed 5 bases, with 14 bases lying between them. The CDR3 is made up of 15 amino acids. CDR1 and CDR2 from the germline V gene are ENHRY and SYGVKD. The data originate from a study of tumor and adjacent non-tumor tissue in lung cancer. Study summary: Patients were aged about 31 to 76, approximately 11 men and about five women, stage I to III. Whole-study results and caveats: In normal lung, the top 100 clones were significantly more dominant than in tumor.

The sequence derives from a man between 65 and 85 years old with non-small cell lung cancer. The rearrangement joins TRBV10-3 to TRBJ1-2, with D unresolved. Sequenced input: lung tumor tissue. CDR3 nucleotides: TGTGCCATCAGTGAGTGTAGCGGGGATTTTTATGGCTACACCTTC. It specifies CAISECSGDFYGYTF.